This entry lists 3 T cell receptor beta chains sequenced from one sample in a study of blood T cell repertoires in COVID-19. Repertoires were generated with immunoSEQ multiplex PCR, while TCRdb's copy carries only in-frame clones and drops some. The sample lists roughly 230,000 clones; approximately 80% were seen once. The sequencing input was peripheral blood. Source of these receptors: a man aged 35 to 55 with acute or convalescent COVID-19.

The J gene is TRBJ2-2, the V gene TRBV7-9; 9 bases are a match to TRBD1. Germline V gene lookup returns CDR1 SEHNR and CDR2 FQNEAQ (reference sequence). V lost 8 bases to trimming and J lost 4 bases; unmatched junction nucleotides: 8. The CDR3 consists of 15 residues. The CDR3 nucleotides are TGTGCCAGCCAGGACAGGGGCTCTGTCACCGGGGAGCTGTTTTTT. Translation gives CASQDRGSVTGELFF.

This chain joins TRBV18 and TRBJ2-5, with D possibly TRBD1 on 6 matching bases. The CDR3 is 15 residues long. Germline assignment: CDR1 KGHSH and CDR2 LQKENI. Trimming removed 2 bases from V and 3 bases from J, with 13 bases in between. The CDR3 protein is CASSPGSGQKETQYF. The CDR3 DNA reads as TGTGCCAGCTCACCAGGCTCTGGACAGAAAGAGACCCAGTACTTC.

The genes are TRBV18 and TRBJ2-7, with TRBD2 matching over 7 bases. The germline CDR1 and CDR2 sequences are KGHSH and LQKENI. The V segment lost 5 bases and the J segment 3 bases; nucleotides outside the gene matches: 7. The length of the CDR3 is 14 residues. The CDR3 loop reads CASSKAGAYYEQYF. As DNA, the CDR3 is TGTGCCAGCTCAAAGGCGGGAGCGTACTACGAGCAGTACTTC.